This T cell receptor (beta chain) was recovered during a study of regulatory T cells in long-lasting Graves disease. This clonotype has a count of ten or more. What it binds is unknown. Study-wide results and limits: Sample size, which was small, may have reduced accuracy.

To make TCR beta libraries, researchers used iRepertoire HTBI primers and Arm-PCR of CDR3 regions. TCRdb independently ran MiXCR on the multiplex PCR reads; one entry per CDR3 protein. The table lists approximately 400,000 distinct CDR3 sequences, approximately 25% of them singletons, with approximately 28% in the top ten. Regarding time point: persistent/refractory GD, antithyroid drugs over 5 years with positive TRAb. Generation of the TCR library employed RNA extracted from PBMCs. The CDR3 runs 15 residues. From germline, CDR1 is LNHNV and CDR2 YYDKDF (reference sequence). The V end was cut by 3 bases, the J end by 3 bases, with 14 bases between.

Sequencing used peripheral blood mononuclear cells (PBMCs), obtained when the disease was refractory, from a patient treated with antithyroid drugs. The receptor was isolated from a woman in her forties with Graves disease. This chain links TRBV15 with TRBJ1-2; D may be TRBD1 (5 bases). This CDR3 reads CATSRGDGGDYGYTF. The DNA of the CDR3 is TGTGCCACCAGCAGGGGGGACGGTGGAGACTATGGCTACACCTTC.